These 24 T cell receptor beta chains came from one sample sequenced in a study of blood T cell repertoires in COVID-19 (dated by TCRdb to the early 2020s). The library was obtained by the immunoSEQ multiplex PCR assay. As stored in TCRdb, this immuneACCESS dataset retains in-frame rearrangements with V and J assigned. A fraction of the clones does not appear; measured against another copy, unresolved V genes explain less than half of the discrepancy, and the remainder lacks a known reason. Counted in this sample were 650,000 to 800,000 clones; 90% of them appeared once. The ten largest clonotypes hold roughly 0.25% of the sample. The material sequenced was peripheral blood. The receptor set was obtained from a young woman with acute or convalescent COVID-19.

This clone was counted between two and nine times. The V and J genes are TRBV4-3 and TRBJ2-7, with D maybe TRBD1 (6 bases). V was clipped by 0 bases and J by 0 bases, with 12 bases between them. The CDR3 has 16 amino acids. The germline V gene encodes CDR1 LGHNA and CDR2 YSLEER. CDR3: CASSQDEGVGSYEQYF. CDR3 DNA sequence: TGCGCCAGCAGCCAAGATGAGGGGGTAGGCTCCTACGAGCAGTACTTC.

The V and J genes are TRBV18 and TRBJ2-1; tentative D call: TRBD2 (6 bases). Per germline, CDR1 KGHSH and CDR2 LQKENI. V was pared by 3 bases and J by 4 bases, with 16 bases between. The CDR3 is made up of 16 amino acids. CDR3 amino acids: CASSPGDSKLYNEQFF. For the CDR3, the DNA is TGTGCCAGCTCACCTGGGGACTCAAAGCTTTACAATGAGCAGTTCTTC.

V gene TRBV5-3 combines with J gene TRBJ2-1; TRBD1 aligns across 9 bases. TRBV5-3 is an ORF, and what it does is uncertain. The CDR3 totals 15 residues. After removal of 4 bases from V and 4 bases from J, the junction contained 6 bases not matched to a gene. CDR3 protein: CARSLGTGRYNEQFF. The CDR3 DNA follows: TGTGCCAGAAGCCTCGGGACAGGGAGGTACAATGAGCAGTTCTTC.

As for this clone: Different DNA sequences within this sample yield the same CDR3. The rearrangement links TRBV5-6 to TRBJ1-2; 7 nucleotides line up with TRBD1. CDR1 is SGHDT, CDR2 YYEEEE, per germline. The trim removed 2 bases at V and 2 bases at J, leaving 3 bases unmatched. This CDR3 spans 14 amino acids. The DNA for the CDR3 is TGTGCCAGCAGCTTAGGGGGACAGAACTATGGCTACACCTTC. Its protein product is CASSLGGQNYGYTF.

The rearrangement links TRBV4-1 to TRBJ1-2, with 7 bases aligning to TRBD1. The V gene end was trimmed by 4 bases and the J gene end by 4 bases; junction bases not matched to a gene: 9. The V gene's germline CDR1 is MGHRA and CDR2 YSYEKL. The CDR3 loop spans 15 amino acids. CDR3 in amino acids: CASSPTGRQGYGYTF. The CDR3 region has the DNA TGCGCCAGCAGCCCCACCGGTCGACAGGGCTATGGCTACACCTTC.

As to this clone: Other DNA sequences from this sample encode an identical CDR3 as well. V gene TRBV7-3 combines with J gene TRBJ1-1, with TRBD1 as a possible D gene (5 bases). Looked up from germline, CDR1 is SGHTA and CDR2 is FQGTGA. V lost 4 bases to trimming and J lost 4 bases, with 10 bases between them. CDR3 length equals 13 residues. The chain's CDR3 is CASSSGVGTEAFF. In DNA, the CDR3 is TGTGCCAGCAGCTCGGGGGTCGGCACTGAAGCTTTCTTT. Together with reference TRBV7-3 and TRBJ1-1, the CDR3 gives the full variable domain: GAGVSQTPSNKVTEKGKYVELRCDPISGHTALYWYRQSLGQGPEFLIYFQGTGAADDSGLPNDRFFAVRPEGSVSTLKIQRTERGDSAVYLCASSSGVGTEAFFGQGTRLTVV.

This rearrangement joins TRBV7-6 to TRBJ2-2, with 8 bases matching TRBD1. Unmatched junction bases numbered 3, after V lost 6 bases and J lost 6 bases. The length of the CDR3 is 13 residues. From germline, CDR1 is SGHVS and CDR2 FNYEAQ. Here the CDR3 DNA reads TGTGCCAGCAGACGACAGGGGTCCGGGGAGCTGTTTTTT. It is translated as CASRRQGSGELFF.

V is TRBV4-3 and J is TRBJ2-3; D possibly corresponds to TRBD2 (6 bases). The germline V gene has CDR1 LGHNA and CDR2 YSLEER. The germline V and J ends were trimmed by 5 bases and 5 bases, with 14 bases remaining between them. The length of the CDR3 is 14 residues. CDR3 region: CASSSRRGRDTQYF. The CDR3 DNA reads as TGCGCCAGCAGCTCGCGGCGGGGTCGAGATACGCAGTATTTT.

The chain links TRBV9 to TRBJ1-2, with a weak D call TRBD1 (6 bases). Germline V gene lookup returns CDR1 SGDLS and CDR2 YYNGEE. With 2 bases removed from V and 3 bases from J, the gap between germline ends came to 14 bases. The CDR3 spans 15 residues. The CDR3 region is CASSVSGDSDYGYTF. CDR3 bases: TGTGCCAGCAGCGTCTCAGGGGATTCGGACTATGGCTACACCTTC. The full variable domain, in which reference TRBV9 and TRBJ1-2 provide the parts outside the CDR3, is DSGVTQTPKHLITATGQRVTLRCSPRSGDLSVYWYQQSLDQGLQFLIQYYNGEERAKGNILERFSAQQFPDLHSELNLSSLELGDSALYFCASSVSGDSDYGYTFGSGTRLTVV.

The table lists this clone with a few counts. V is TRBV5-7 and J is TRBJ2-2; TRBD1 agrees at 7 bases. TRBV5-7 is known as an ORF, though its function is uncertain. The CDR3 runs 16 residues. Trimming took 5 bases from V and 5 from J; bases not matched to a gene: 12. The CDR3 nucleotides are TGTGCCAGCAGACCCTTATTAGGGGGCGAAACCGGGGAGCTGTTTTTT. It is translated as CASRPLLGGETGELFF.

The rearrangement joins TRBV10-2 to TRBJ1-1, with TRBD1 matching 10 bases. Germline values: CDR1 WSHSY, CDR2 SAAADI. V gave up 4 bases and J gave up 5 bases; unmatched junction bases: 10. The CDR3 sequence is 16 residues long. This chain's CDR3 is CASSGGDRGLWTEAFF. CDR3 nucleotide sequence: TGCGCCAGCAGTGGGGGAGACAGGGGGCTTTGGACTGAAGCTTTCTTT.

V gene TRBV14 combines with J gene TRBJ1-2; 8 bases align to TRBD1. The CDR3 totals 18 residues. Per the germline V gene, CDR1 is SGHDN and CDR2 is FVKESK. The trim removed 3 bases at V and 1 base at J, leaving 13 bases unmatched. CDR3 in DNA: TGTGCCAGCAGCCACGCCAGGGGGCCCCAATATCTTAACTATGGCTACACCTTC. Its protein product is CASSHARGPQYLNYGYTF.

The CDR3 DNA follows: TGTGCCAGCAGCTGGGGAGCAGGGGTTGACACAGATACGCAGTATTTT. Its translation is CASSWGAGVDTDTQYF. The chain employs TRBV7-2 and TRBJ2-3, with a possible D match to TRBD1 (6 bases). The CDR3 is made up of 16 amino acids. Germline loops: CDR1 SGHTA, CDR2 FQGNSA. V was cut by 4 bases and J by 2 bases, with 16 bases left in between.

DNA of the CDR3: TGTGCCAGTAGCCGCCAGGGGACAGGGGGCGCGGGCTATGGCTACACCTTC. Amino acids: CASSRQGTGGAGYGYTF. The V call is TRBV19, the J call TRBJ1-2; 12 bases are shared with TRBD1. With V trimmed by 6 bases and J by 4 bases, 12 bases remained unmatched. Per germline, CDR1 LNHDA and CDR2 SQIVND (reference sequence). The CDR3 has 17 residues.

The chain combines TRBV27 with TRBJ1-4, with TRBD1 matching 11 bases. This CDR3 contains 16 residues. Germline V gene sequence: CDR1 MNHEY, CDR2 SMNVEV (reference sequence). After removal of 2 bases from V and 5 bases from J, the junction contained 4 bases not matched to a gene. CDR3 sequence reads: CASSLRGQGENEKLFF. Written as DNA, the CDR3 is TGTGCCAGCAGTTTACGGGGACAGGGGGAGAATGAAAAACTGTTTTTT.

V usage is TRBV5-1 and J usage is TRBJ1-6; D is ambiguous. This CDR3 comprises 15 residues. The germline V gene encodes CDR1 SGHRS and CDR2 YFSETQ. The V end was cut by 1 base, the J end by 5 bases, with 10 bases between. CDR3 coding DNA: TGCGCCAGCAGCTTGCCTTCACGGGATAATTCACCCCTCCACTTT. Translated, it gives CASSLPSRDNSPLHF.

In nucleotides, the CDR3 is TGTGCCAGCAGCGCCGTGGGAGGCAATGAGCAGTTCTTC. Protein product: CASSAVGGNEQFF. The chain has TRBV9 and TRBJ2-1; a weak D match, TRBD2 (6 bases). V lost 3 bases to trimming and J lost 6 bases, with 10 bases between them. The CDR3 totals 13 residues. CDR1 is SGDLS and CDR2 is YYNGEE in the germline V gene. Combining the CDR3 with reference TRBV9 and TRBJ2-1 gives the whole variable domain DSGVTQTPKHLITATGQRVTLRCSPRSGDLSVYWYQQSLDQGLQFLIQYYNGEERAKGNILERFSAQQFPDLHSELNLSSLELGDSALYFCASSAVGGNEQFFGPGTRLTVL.

J is TRBJ1-2 and V is TRBV6-5; D ambiguous. Germline CDR1 reads MNHEY; CDR2 reads SVGAGI. The V and J ends lost 2 bases and 8 bases respectively, with 18 bases between them. This CDR3 is 15 amino acids long. This CDR3 is CASSYVEAGLSGYTF. CDR3 bases: TGTGCCAGCAGTTACGTGGAGGCAGGCTTGAGCGGCTACACCTTC.

The V and J genes are TRBV4-1 and TRBJ1-2; TRBD1 is a possible D gene (5 bases). The CDR3 sequence is 15 residues long. Germline V gene data show CDR1 as MGHRA and CDR2 as YSYEKL. Deletions cut 1 base from V and 3 bases from J, with 12 bases between. DNA for the CDR3: TGCGCCAGCAGCCAAGCCGACAGTAACTACTATGGCTACACCTTC. Protein sequence: CASSQADSNYYGYTF.

This chain links TRBV9 with TRBJ2-2, with D hard to call. This CDR3 is 14 amino acids long. Trimming cost V 0 bases and J 5 bases, with 8 bases left between them. Germline assignment: CDR1 SGDLS and CDR2 YYNGEE. The CDR3 coding sequence is TGTGCCAGCAGCGTAGAAATCCGTACCGGGGAGCTGTTTTTT. It specifies CASSVEIRTGELFF.

This chain connects TRBV6-4 to TRBJ2-3, with TRBD2 identical over 12 bases. CDR1 MRHNA and CDR2 SNTAGT come from the germline V gene. CDR3 length: 17 amino acids. The V gene end was trimmed by 5 bases and the J gene end by 0 bases; junction bases not matched to a gene: 6. The chain's CDR3 is CASSLTSGGLSTDTQYF. The CDR3 DNA reads TGTGCCAGCAGTTTGACTAGCGGGGGCCTTAGCACAGATACGCAGTATTTT.

The chain joins TRBV10-3 to TRBJ1-5; maybe TRBD1 (6 bases). Trimming removed 3 bases from V and 2 bases from J, with 14 bases in between. This CDR3 is built from 16 residues. CDR1 is ENHRY, CDR2 SYGVKD, per germline. CDR3: CAISEGGQPGNQPQHF. CDR3 bases: TGTGCCATCAGTGAAGGAGGACAGCCAGGCAATCAGCCCCAGCATTTT.

The chain links TRBV5-8 to TRBJ2-7; 8 bases are a match to TRBD1. The ends lost 3 bases at V and 3 bases at J; junction bases unmatched: 14. The CDR3 covers 17 residues. Per germline, CDR1 SGHTS and CDR2 YDEGEE. CDR3 loop: CASSSQVGTGGYYEQYF. CDR3 bases: TGTGCCAGCAGCTCTCAAGTGGGGACAGGAGGTTACTACGAGCAGTACTTC.

V usage is TRBV27 and J usage is TRBJ1-2; maybe TRBD1 (6 bases). Trimming pared 3 bases from V and 4 bases from J, leaving 21 bases between. Germline loops: CDR1 MNHEY, CDR2 SMNVEV (reference sequence). This CDR3 region has 17 residues. The CDR3, as DNA: TGTGCCAGCAGTTTTGGGCCTATCGCGGACAGTTTCTATGGCTACACCTTC. Its translation is CASSFGPIADSFYGYTF.